The 14 T cell receptor beta chains given below trace back to one sample, sequenced in a study of cytomegalovirus exposure and HLA in healthy donors. The PCR employed 60 Vbeta primers together with 13 Jbeta primers. Generated by immunoSEQ multiplex PCR, the TCRdb table keeps only in-frame clones and is missing some. The table lists over 150,000 clones, roughly three quarters of them singletons, with 1.3% to 1.5% in the top ten. The sequenced sample was PBMCs. Receptors were obtained from a man aged 55-75 years in good health and CMV-seronegative.

This chain links TRBV11-2 with TRBJ1-1, with D perhaps TRBD1 (6 bases). The germline CDR1 and CDR2 sequences are SGHAT and FQNNGV. This CDR3 contains 13 residues. V lost 1 base and J 7 bases, leaving 10 bases between the germline ends. Here the CDR3 DNA reads TGTGCCAGCAGCTTAGGACAGGAAAGTGAAGCTTTCTTT. Its translation: CASSLGQESEAFF.

This clone was detected only a few times. The V gene is TRBV6-1, the J gene TRBJ1-6; no clear D gene. CDR1 and CDR2 (germline): MNHNS, SASEGT. CDR3 length: 14 residues. The ends were cut back, 6 bases at V and 6 bases at J, with 12 bases in the middle. This chain's CDR3 is CASSSAVGNSPLHF. CDR3 in DNA: TGTGCCAGCAGCAGTGCGGTTGGTAATTCACCCCTCCACTTT.

The CDR3 sequence is CAWSVGAGGSSTDTQYF. DNA of the CDR3: TGTGCCTGGAGTGTTGGAGCGGGGGGTTCTAGCACAGATACGCAGTATTTT. This chain connects TRBV30 to TRBJ2-3; 9 positions agree with TRBD2. V dropped 0 bases and J dropped 0; count of bases not matched to a gene: 7. Germline values: CDR1 GTSNPN, CDR2 SVGIG (reference sequence). The CDR3 has 17 residues.

V is TRBV4-1 and J is TRBJ2-1; D gene uncertain. This CDR3 region has 15 residues. Looked up from germline, CDR1 is MGHRA and CDR2 is YSYEKL. Trimming took 2 bases from V and 6 from J, leaving 14 bases between them. In DNA, the CDR3 is TGCGCCAGCAGCCAATCCCGCGGCGGCCTCAATGAGCAGTTCTTC. Encoded protein: CASSQSRGGLNEQFF.

The chain joins TRBV29-1 to TRBJ2-3; D possibly corresponds to TRBD2 (6 bases). Germline-derived CDR1 and CDR2 are SQVTM and ANQGSEA. Trimming removed 7 bases at V and 4 bases at J, with 15 bases between. CDR3 length: 13 residues. The CDR3 sequence: CSAQETGADTQYF. DNA of the CDR3: TGCAGCGCCCAGGAGACGGGAGCAGATACGCAGTATTTT.

The chain employs TRBV6-1 and TRBJ1-6, with D perhaps matching TRBD1 (5 bases). The CDR3 length is 14 residues. CDR1 and CDR2 from the germline V gene are MNHNS and SASEGT. The V end was cut by 6 bases, the J end by 1 base, with 7 bases between. The CDR3: CASRAGSYNSPLHF. The CDR3 DNA follows: TGTGCCAGCAGGGCAGGGTCCTATAATTCACCCCTCCACTTT.

J is TRBJ1-2 and V is TRBV20-1, with 8 positions matching TRBD1. From germline, CDR1 is DFQATT and CDR2 SNEGSKA (reference sequence). The CDR3 loop spans 11 amino acids. CDR3 residues: CSCTGTGGYTF. The CDR3 DNA follows: TGCAGCTGCACAGGGACAGGAGGCTACACCTTC.

The rearrangement links TRBV9 to TRBJ2-3; 11 positions match TRBD2. This CDR3 is built from 19 residues. Germline V gene data show CDR1 as SGDLS and CDR2 as YYNGEE. Trimming cost V 3 bases and J 0 bases; bases outside gene matches: 12. CDR3 sequence: CASSARFGTSGRSTDTQYF. The CDR3 DNA is TGTGCCAGCAGCGCCCGTTTCGGGACTAGCGGCCGAAGCACAGATACGCAGTATTTT.

About this clone: The same CDR3 also results from other DNA sequences found in this sample. The genes are TRBV11-2 and TRBJ1-1, with D perhaps matching TRBD1 (6 bases). Trimming shortened V by 1 base and J by 4 bases, and 10 bases separated the two germline ends. The CDR3 extends over 14 amino acids. CDR1 is SGHAT, CDR2 FQNNGV, per germline. The CDR3 region is CASSLAGGGTEAFF. The CDR3 nucleotides are TGTGCCAGCAGCTTAGCGGGAGGGGGCACTGAAGCTTTCTTT.

The rearrangement links TRBV5-1 to TRBJ1-3, with D maybe TRBD1 (5 bases). The CDR3 length is 15 residues. Germline V gene lookup returns CDR1 SGHRS and CDR2 YFSETQ. V was pared by 0 bases and J by 0 bases, with 7 bases between. The CDR3 sequence is CASSLDRLSGNTIYF. In DNA, the CDR3 is TGCGCCAGCAGCTTGGACAGGCTCTCTGGAAACACCATATATTTT.

The rearrangement joins TRBV18 to TRBJ2-5, with D maybe TRBD2 (5 bases). Germline CDR1 KGHSH, CDR2 LQKENI. This CDR3 comprises 16 residues. Trimming stripped 3 bases from V and 1 base from J, with 15 bases between. The CDR3 spells CASSPNGGGTQETQYF. The CDR3 DNA is TGTGCCAGCTCACCGAACGGCGGAGGAACCCAAGAGACCCAGTACTTC.

The rearrangement links TRBV2 to TRBJ2-7; 7 nucleotides match TRBD1. V shed 6 bases, J shed 12 bases, and the junction held 8 bases outside the gene matches. Germline-derived CDR1 and CDR2 are SNHLY and FYNNEI. This CDR3 spans 11 amino acids. The CDR3 nucleotides read TGTGCCAGCAGCGTCTGGGACAGCCGGTACTTC. Protein product: CASSVWDSRYF.

This clone was recorded once. The V call is TRBV6-1, the J call TRBJ2-3, with no clear D. The CDR3 spans 18 residues. V dropped 1 base and J dropped 0 bases, with 17 bases sitting between them. From germline, CDR1 is MNHNS and CDR2 SASEGT. The CDR3 spells CASSEEPWAALSTDTQYF. Here the CDR3 DNA reads TGTGCCAGCAGTGAAGAGCCCTGGGCCGCCCTTAGCACAGATACGCAGTATTTT.

The chain employs TRBV18 and TRBJ2-3, with 10 bases fitting TRBD1. V was clipped by 3 bases and J by 5 bases; unmatched bases: 2. The germline V gene encodes CDR1 KGHSH and CDR2 LQKENI. This CDR3 has 14 amino acids. CDR3: CASSPDRGQDTQYF. The CDR3 DNA is TGTGCCAGCTCACCCGACAGGGGGCAAGATACGCAGTATTTT. The whole variable domain, filled in from reference TRBV18 and TRBJ2-3, reads NAGVMQNPRHLVRRRGQEARLRCSPMKGHSHVYWYRQLPEEGLKFMVYLQKENIIDESGMPKERFSAEFPKEGPSILRIQQVVRGDSAAYFCASSPDRGQDTQYFGPGTRLTVL.